The clone carrying this T cell receptor (beta chain) appeared a few times. Its antigen is still unknown. The data were obtained in a study of cytomegalovirus exposure and HLA in healthy donors. Overall study context: The approximately 660 first-cohort repertoires shared a platform with the 130 or so validation repertoires, as reported in a later analysis.

Produced via immunoSEQ multiplex PCR; TCRdb's table is partial and in-frame only. This table has some 130,000 clones, 86% appearing once. General observations from the study: Among TCR beta chains, those listed as cytomegalovirus-associated numbered approximately 150.

In germline, CDR1 is SGDLS, CDR2 YYNGEE. This CDR3 spans 13 amino acids. Trimming took 3 bases from V and 1 from J, leaving 7 bases between them. The donors formed part of the roughly 120-subject validation cohort, distinct from the approximately 670-subject first cohort. The chain couples TRBV9 to TRBJ1-1, with D possibly being TRBD1 (5 bases). Sequencing was performed on PBMCs. This clonotype was obtained from a man aged 18 to 30 in good health and CMV-seronegative. The CDR3 spells CASSAGGNTEAFF. In nucleotides, the CDR3 is TGTGCCAGCAGCGCGGGGGGGAACACTGAAGCTTTCTTT.